This T cell receptor beta chain was recorded in a study of human thymus T cells. Thymic material originated from resections removed in the course of corrective heart surgery. Germline V lookup: CDR1 GTSNPN, CDR2 SVGIG (reference sequence). The CDR3 has 13 amino acids. Assay: immunoSEQ multiplex PCR; the TCRdb copy retains only in-frame clones and omits some. The sample contains 70,000 to 75,000 clones, 85% to 95% of which appear only once. This receptor was identified in a girl under three years old with a congenital heart defect but otherwise immunologically healthy. The sequenced material came from thymus tissue. The chain links TRBV30 to TRBJ2-5, with 10 bases that match TRBD1. The assigned J gene may be wrong: the sequence end matches TRBJ2-7 better. CDR3 residues: CAWRGTGEYEQYF. Here the CDR3 DNA reads TGTGCCTGGCGTGGGACAGGGGAGTACGAGCAGTACTTC.